A selection of T cell receptor beta chains follows, all from one sample in a study of post-analysis software for immune sequencing data. Each CDR3 protein gets one entry after TCRdb re-called the PCR reads with MiXCR. Of approximately 660,000 distinct CDR3 sequences detected, around 60% appear once; the ten largest clones hold 10% to 12%. Material: blood. Receptors were obtained from a girl aged 2 to 10 with multiple sclerosis. CDR3s include the opening cysteine and the closing phenylalanine or tryptophan. A D gene is named only where the DNA matches it firmly. Where a row states a size, it is once, few, many or the class of an expanded clone; other rows omit it.

d_gene	v_gene	abundance	j_gene	CDR3aa	CDR3nt
TRBD2	TRBV11-2	once	TRBJ2-1	CASSLDGGTITYNEQFF	TGTGCCAGCAGCTTAGATGGGGGGACTATCACCTACAATGAGCAGTTCTTC
-	TRBV10-3	few	TRBJ2-5	CATQVGSDQETQYF	TGTGCCACCCAAGTGGGCAGCGACCAAGAGACCCAGTACTTC
TRBD1	TRBV5-1	-	TRBJ2-1	CASSFRTGGASNEQFF	TGCGCCAGCAGCTTCCGGACAGGGGGCGCTTCCAATGAGCAGTTCTTC
TRBD2	TRBV20-1	-	TRBJ2-7	CSASGPGGEYEQYF	TGCAGTGCTAGCGGGCCGGGAGGCGAGTACGAGCAGTACTTC
TRBD2	TRBV2	-	TRBJ2-5	CASSARLAEQETQYF	TGTGCCAGCAGCGCACGACTAGCGGAACAAGAGACCCAGTACTTC
TRBD2	TRBV20-1	-	TRBJ2-1	CSARGASGKGDEQFF	TGCAGTGCCAGGGGGGCTAGCGGGAAAGGGGATGAGCAGTTCTTC
TRBD1	TRBV5-1	-	TRBJ1-1	CASSWGQGETEAFF	TGCGCCAGCAGCTGGGGACAGGGGGAGACTGAAGCTTTCTTT
-	TRBV28	-	TRBJ2-1	CASGAYNEQFF	TGTGCCAGCGGAGCCTACAATGAGCAGTTCTTC
-	TRBV7-2	-	TRBJ2-4	CASSQPGELAKNIQYF	TGTGCCAGCAGCCAGCCGGGGGAACTAGCCAAAAACATTCAGTACTTC
TRBD2	TRBV27	few	TRBJ2-7	CASSPRLAGGLDEQYF	TGTGCCAGCAGCCCCCGACTAGCGGGAGGTCTGGACGAGCAGTACTTC
TRBD2	TRBV7-8	-	TRBJ2-7	CASSFGLAGGLYEQYF	TGTGCCAGCAGCTTCGGACTAGCGGGAGGTCTCTACGAGCAGTACTTC
-	TRBV14	-	TRBJ2-7	CASSPVDITYEQYF	TGTGCCAGCAGCCCGGTTGACATCACCTACGAGCAGTACTTC
TRBD1	TRBV7-2	-	TRBJ2-1	CASSSRTGNEQFF	TGTGCCAGCAGCTCGCGGACAGGGAATGAGCAGTTCTTC
TRBD2	TRBV2	few	TRBJ2-5	CASSVPLPLAGRETQYF	TGTGCCAGCAGTGTCCCACTACCTCTAGCGGGGAGAGAGACCCAGTACTTC
-	TRBV29-1	few	TRBJ2-5	CSVVRQGDQETQYF	TGCAGCGTTGTGCGGCAGGGAGATCAAGAGACCCAGTACTTC
-	TRBV5-4	-	TRBJ1-1	CASSLLGLLYTEAFF	TGTGCCAGCAGCTTGCTAGGGTTGCTCTACACTGAAGCTTTCTTT
-	TRBV4-3	-	TRBJ2-7	CASSQDPPPGETYEQYF	TGCGCCAGCAGCCAAGATCCGCCCCCGGGGGAGACCTACGAGCAGTACTTC
TRBD1	TRBV18	-	TRBJ1-1	CASSQGADTEAFF	TGTGCCAGCTCCCAGGGGGCGGACACTGAAGCTTTCTTT
-	TRBV20-1	-	TRBJ2-3	CSAREWGDTQYF	TGCAGTGCTAGAGAATGGGGAGATACGCAGTATTTT
-	TRBV28	-	TRBJ1-4	CASGQDSRRMFF	TGTGCCAGCGGGCAGGACAGCCGGCGGATGTTTTTT
TRBD1	TRBV29-1	-	TRBJ2-7	CSVWTGREQYF	TGCAGCGTGTGGACAGGGCGGGAGCAGTACTTC
TRBD1	TRBV2	-	TRBJ1-2	CASQDRASYGYTF	TGTGCCAGCCAGGACAGGGCCTCCTATGGCTACACCTTC
-	TRBV7-3	few	TRBJ1-1	CASSPSGNTEAFF	TGTGCCAGCAGCCCCTCGGGGAACACTGAAGCTTTCTTT
TRBD1	TRBV11-3	-	TRBJ1-4	CASSPHPGTGDATNEKLFF	TGTGCCAGCAGCCCCCATCCCGGGACAGGGGATGCAACTAATGAAAAACTGTTTTTT
TRBD1	TRBV10-3	-	TRBJ2-7	CAISGQGATTLYEQYF	TGTGCCATCAGTGGCCAGGGGGCTACAACACTTTACGAGCAGTACTTC
-	TRBV3-1	-	TRBJ2-3	CASSQALPYGDTQYF	TGTGCCAGCAGCCAAGCCTTGCCCTACGGAGATACGCAGTATTTT
-	TRBV11-2	-	TRBJ2-1	CASSELVSYNEQFF	TGTGCCAGCAGCGAGCTCGTGTCTTACAATGAGCAGTTCTTC
TRBD1	TRBV3-1	-	TRBJ2-5	CASSQGGTATTRDKQYF	TGTGCCAGCAGCCAAGGAGGGACAGCCACAACTAGGGACAAGCAGTACTTC
TRBD1	TRBV29-1	-	TRBJ2-7	CSVYPGQSSYEQYF	TGCAGCGTCTATCCGGGACAGAGCTCCTACGAGCAGTACTTC
TRBD1	TRBV6-5	-	TRBJ2-7	CASSYGTVTYEQYF	TGTGCCAGCAGTTATGGGACAGTGACCTACGAGCAGTACTTC
-	TRBV7-2	-	TRBJ1-2	CASSPTSGVLNYGHTF	TGTGCCAGCAGCCCCACCTCAGGAGTGCTTAACTATGGCCACACCTTC
-	TRBV5-1	-	TRBJ2-1	CASSFGRALNEQFF	TGCGCCAGCAGCTTTGGCAGGGCTCTAAATGAGCAGTTCTTC
-	TRBV5-1	-	TRBJ2-1	CASSLVQGPGGEQFF	TGCGCCAGCAGCTTGGTCCAGGGCCCCGGGGGAGAGCAGTTCTTC
-	TRBV20-1	few	TRBJ2-5	CSARDVLNWRIQETQYF	TGCAGTGCTAGAGATGTGCTAAATTGGAGGATCCAAGAGACCCAGTACTTC
TRBD1	TRBV7-9	-	TRBJ2-1	CASSLWQGAKRNEQFF	TGTGCCAGCAGCTTATGGCAGGGGGCGAAAAGGAATGAGCAGTTCTTC
-	TRBV7-6	-	TRBJ1-5	CASSLQGSQPQHF	TGTGCCAGCAGTCTACAGGGTAGTCAGCCCCAGCATTTT